Listed here are 3 T cell receptor beta chains from one sample, sequenced in a study of vaccination and CD4 T cells after COVID-19. Their recognized antigens are unknown. The Oncomine TCR Beta short-read assay sequenced DNA from cultured CD4+ T cells. TCRdb re-called the PCR reads with MiXCR, one entry per CDR3 protein. The repertoire consists of under 20,000 distinct CDR3 sequences, with more than 20% occurring once and the leading ten covering roughly a tenth. As for treatment: roughly ten-day PBMC culture with coronavirus spike peptide pools or control peptides (ViraFEST assay). The material sequenced was cultured CD4+ T cells from blood. The origin of the receptors is a human donor with COVID-19.

This rearrangement joins TRBV6-1 to TRBJ2-1; perhaps D is TRBD1 or TRBD2 (6 bases each). V lost 1 base and J 7 bases, leaving 14 bases between the germline ends. CDR1 and CDR2 from the germline V gene are MNHNS and SASEGT. This CDR3 spans 15 amino acids. The CDR3 here is CASSEGVGGPNEQFF. CDR3 in DNA: TGTGCCAGCAGTGAAGGGGTAGGGGGGCCAAATGAGCAGTTCTTC.

The chain employs TRBV5-1 and TRBJ1-4; D not resolved. The ends were cut back, 4 bases at V and 0 bases at J, with 10 bases in the middle. The CDR3 contains 15 residues. CDR1 and CDR2 from the germline V gene are SGHRS and YFSETQ. The CDR3 sequence: CASSPIPTTNEKLFF. For the CDR3, the DNA is TGCGCCAGCAGCCCCATCCCTACAACTAATGAAAAACTGTTTTTT.

The chain combines TRBV5-6 with TRBJ1-1; 7 nucleotides line up with TRBD1. Germline trimming cut 2 bases from V and 2 bases from J; bases unmatched to any gene: 12. The CDR3 extends over 17 amino acids. The germline V gene encodes CDR1 SGHDT and CDR2 YYEEEE. CDR3 in DNA: TGTGCCAGCAGCTTTCTGAGAAGTCAGGGGGGTAACACTGAAGCTTTCTTT. The encoded protein is CASSFLRSQGGNTEAFF.